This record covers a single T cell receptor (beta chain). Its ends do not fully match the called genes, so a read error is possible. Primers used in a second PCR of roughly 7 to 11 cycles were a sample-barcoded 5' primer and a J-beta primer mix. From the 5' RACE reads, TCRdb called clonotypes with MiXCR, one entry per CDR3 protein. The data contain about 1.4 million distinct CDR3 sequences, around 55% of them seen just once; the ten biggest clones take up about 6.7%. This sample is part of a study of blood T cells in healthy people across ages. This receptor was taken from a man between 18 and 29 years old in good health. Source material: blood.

CDR3 coding DNA: TGCGCCAGCAGCCAAGATCCTCAGGGGGACTACAATGAGCAGTTCTTC. It translates to CASSQDPQGDYNEQFF. V and J are TRBV7-2 and TRBJ2-1, with TRBD1 matching 7 bases. This CDR3 contains 16 residues. Germline-derived CDR1 and CDR2 are SGHTA and FQGNSA.